This T cell receptor (beta chain) was identified during a study of a mutant IDH1 vaccine in newly diagnosed glioma. About the research overall: Patients were started on vaccination 4-6 weeks after radiotherapy alone, or with temozolomide cycles.

Sample time point: week 11, during vaccination. Vaccine doses each comprised 300 ug of mutant IDH1 20-mer peptide, with topical imiquimod. The table came from immunoSEQ multiplex PCR; TCRdb's copy has only in-frame clones and leaves some out. This table has 34,000 or so clones, about 73% appearing once. With respect to this clone: Its cognate antigen is unknown.

The CDR3 is 15 residues long. Trimming took off 0 bases at V and 1 base at J, with 7 bases between the two ends. Germline CDR1 is SGHNT and CDR2 is YYREEE (reference sequence). Study observations and caveats: The vaccine induced immune responses, and these occurred in about 93% of patients.

V gene TRBV5-4 combines with J gene TRBJ2-2, with D possibly being TRBD2 (5 bases). The specimen comprised PBMCs, sampled from a glioma patient whose treatment included an IDH1 peptide vaccine. The TCR originated in a man under 40 with glioma. The CDR3 nucleotides read TGTGCCAGCAGCTTGGCCGGGGTGAACACCGGGGAGCTGTTTTTT. Protein sequence: CASSLAGVNTGELFF.